What follows describes a single TCR beta chain. Construction of TCR beta libraries relied on iRepertoire HTBI primers and on Arm-PCR targeting CDR3 regions. TCRdb re-called the multiplex PCR reads through MiXCR, storing one row per CDR3 protein. This table has 400,000 or so distinct CDR3 sequences, about a quarter appearing once. The time point here: persistent/refractory GD, antithyroid drugs over 5 years with positive TRAb. PBMCs were the source of the RNA used for TCR sequencing. This record comes from a study of regulatory T cells in long-lasting Graves disease. The source was peripheral blood mononuclear cells (PBMCs), collected when the disease was refractory, from a patient treated with antithyroid drugs. The receptor was derived from a female donor with Graves disease.

The CDR3 DNA reads TGTGCCAGCAGGGATAATACAGGGTACTATGGCTACACCTTC. Translation gives CASRDNTGYYGYTF. The V gene is TRBV2, the J gene TRBJ1-2; D is possibly TRBD1 (6 bases). The CDR3 is made up of 14 amino acids. Germline V lookup: CDR1 SNHLY, CDR2 FYNNEI. V was clipped by 6 bases and J by 3 bases, with 14 bases between them. Full variable domain (remainder filled in from reference TRBV2 and TRBJ1-2): EPEVTQTPSHQVTQMGQEVILRCVPISNHLYFYWYRQILGQKVEFLVSFYNNEISEKSEIFDDQFSVERPDGSNFTLKIRSTKLEDSAMYFCASRDNTGYYGYTFGSGTRLTVV.